This TCR gamma chain was profiled in a study of gamma-delta chains in newborns, infants, children. Study summary: Innate gammadelta T cells reportedly expand polyclonally right after birth, driven by microbial exposure, per the title.

TCRdb fed the reads to CATT. The sample records several hundred gamma-chain clones, around 42% being singletons. Judged by abundance, this clone is large. Germline V gene lookup returns CDR1 GITISATS and CDR2 ISYDGTV (reference sequence). J lost 3 bases, V lost 0 bases, and 5 bases had no gene match. There are 18 residues in the CDR3. The TCR sequence derives from a child who was a newborn, infant or young child, either healthy, febrile or measles-vaccinated (not recorded which). The sequenced sample was blood. The V gene is TRGV9, the J gene TRGJP. The J gene was not available in TCRdb and was assigned here by matching the DNA to germline segments. CDR3 nucleotides: TGTGCCTTGTGGGAGGTGCACCCGCAAGAGTTGGGCAAAAAAATCAAGGTATTT. Translating it yields CALWEVHPQELGKKIKVF.